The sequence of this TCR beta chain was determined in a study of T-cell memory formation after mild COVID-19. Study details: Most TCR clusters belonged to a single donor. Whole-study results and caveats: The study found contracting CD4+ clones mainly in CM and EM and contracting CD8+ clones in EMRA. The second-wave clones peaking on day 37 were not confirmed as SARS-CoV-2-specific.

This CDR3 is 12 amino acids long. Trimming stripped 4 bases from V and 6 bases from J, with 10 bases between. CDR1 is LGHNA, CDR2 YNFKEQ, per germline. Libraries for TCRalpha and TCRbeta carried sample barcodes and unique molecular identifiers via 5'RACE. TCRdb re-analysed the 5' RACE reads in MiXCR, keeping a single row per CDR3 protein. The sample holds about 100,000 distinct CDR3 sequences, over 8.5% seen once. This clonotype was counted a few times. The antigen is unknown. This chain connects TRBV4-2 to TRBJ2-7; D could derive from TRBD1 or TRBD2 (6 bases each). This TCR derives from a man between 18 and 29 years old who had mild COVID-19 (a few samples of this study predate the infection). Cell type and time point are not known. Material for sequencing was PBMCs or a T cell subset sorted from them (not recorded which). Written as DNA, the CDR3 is TGTGCCAGCAGCCGAGGGGGAGGCGAGCAGTACGTC. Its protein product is CASSRGGGEQYV.